Presented here are 24 T cell receptor beta chains from one specimen sequenced in a study of cytomegalovirus exposure and HLA in healthy donors. The PCR had 60 Vbeta and 13 Jbeta primers. Sequencing used immunoSEQ multiplex PCR; TCRdb keeps in-frame clones, though not all of them. The sample's table shows fewer than 150,000 clones. Input material: PBMCs. The receptors were gathered from a man between 40 and 49 years old in good health and CMV-seronegative.

The J gene is TRBJ2-1, the V gene TRBV4-3, with D perhaps TRBD2 (5 bases). The CDR3 is 14 residues long. Germline CDR1 is LGHNA and CDR2 is YSLEER. Trimming left V 0 bases short and J 7 bases short, with 10 bases between. The DNA of the CDR3 is TGCGCCAGCAGCCAAGAGGTGCGAGGGAATGAGCAGTTCTTC. This gives the protein CASSQEVRGNEQFF.

Regarding this clone: Within the sample, other DNA sequences also encode this same CDR3. This chain links TRBV7-9 with TRBJ1-6; 7 bases agree with TRBD1. With V trimmed by 1 base and J by 3 bases, 0 bases remained unmatched. This CDR3 is 15 amino acids long. Germline CDR1 reads SEHNR; CDR2 reads FQNEAQ (reference sequence). The CDR3 loop reads CASSLGQGYNSPLHF. The CDR3, as DNA: TGTGCCAGCAGCTTAGGACAGGGCTATAATTCACCCCTCCACTTT.

The rearrangement uses TRBV10-3 and TRBJ2-3; possibly TRBD2 for D (5 bases). Trimming pared 6 bases from V and 0 bases from J, leaving 13 bases between. Germline CDR1 reads ENHRY; CDR2 reads SYGVKD. The CDR3 totals 15 residues. CDR3 DNA sequence: TGTGCCATCAGAAAAGTCGGGGTAAGCACAGATACGCAGTATTTT. Residues: CAIRKVGVSTDTQYF.

V and J are TRBV7-2 and TRBJ1-5; a weak D match, TRBD1 (5 bases). Germline CDR1 reads SGHTA; CDR2 reads FQGNSA. This CDR3 has 14 amino acids. Trimming removed 1 base from V and 9 bases from J, with 13 bases in between. CDR3 in amino acids: CASSLEGYPWPQHF. CDR3 DNA sequence: TGTGCCAGCAGCTTAGAGGGGTACCCATGGCCCCAGCATTTT.

This rearrangement joins TRBV7-9 to TRBJ1-2; tentatively, D is TRBD1 (5 bases). CDR1 is SEHNR, CDR2 FQNEAQ, per germline (reference sequence). CDR3 size: 14 residues. Trimming removed 3 bases at V and 4 bases at J, with 12 bases between. The CDR3 is CASSFEAGGYGYTF. DNA of the CDR3: TGTGCCAGCAGCTTTGAGGCGGGGGGCTATGGCTACACCTTC.

V is TRBV6-6 and J is TRBJ2-7, with TRBD1 matching 11 bases. J was trimmed by 5 bases and V by 4 bases; bases with no gene match: 7. Germline V gene data show CDR1 as MNHNY and CDR2 as SVGAGI (reference sequence). The CDR3 has 15 amino acids. The CDR3 coding sequence is TGTGCCAGCAGTTTGGGACAGGGGGGTCCCCACGAGCAGTACTTC. Translated: CASSLGQGGPHEQYF.

The gene calls are TRBV7-3 and TRBJ2-1; 16 bases map to TRBD2. Per the germline V gene, CDR1 is SGHTA and CDR2 is FQGTGA. The V gene end was trimmed by 2 bases and the J gene end by 6 bases; junction bases not matched to a gene: 4. The CDR3 runs to 17 residues. CDR3 loop: CASSLVGTSGGVNEQFF. DNA for the CDR3: TGTGCCAGCAGCTTAGTCGGGACTAGCGGGGGGGTCAATGAGCAGTTCTTC. Together with reference TRBV7-3 and TRBJ2-1, the CDR3 gives the full variable domain: GAGVSQTPSNKVTEKGKYVELRCDPISGHTALYWYRQSLGQGPEFLIYFQGTGAADDSGLPNDRFFAVRPEGSVSTLKIQRTERGDSAVYLCASSLVGTSGGVNEQFFGPGTRLTVL.

This sequence joins TRBV4-1 and TRBJ2-2, with 9 bases aligning to TRBD2. Per germline, CDR1 MGHRA and CDR2 YSYEKL. CDR3 length: 18 residues. J gave up 4 bases and V 0 bases, and 9 bases lay outside the gene matches. The CDR3: CASSQEGGGAWSTGELFF. For the CDR3, the DNA is TGCGCCAGCAGCCAAGAGGGCGGGGGGGCCTGGTCCACCGGGGAGCTGTTTTTT.

The chain joins TRBV7-9 to TRBJ1-3, with 8 bases identical to TRBD1. The CDR3 covers 14 residues. With V trimmed by 6 bases and J by 4 bases, 5 bases remained unmatched. Germline CDR1 reads SEHNR; CDR2 reads FQNEAQ (reference sequence). The CDR3 loop reads CASSPTGVGNTIYF. The CDR3 bases are TGTGCCAGCAGTCCGACAGGGGTGGGAAACACCATATATTTT.

The J gene is TRBJ2-7, the V gene TRBV5-1, with 9 bases matching TRBD1. Germline V gene sequence: CDR1 SGHRS, CDR2 YFSETQ. The CDR3 has 18 residues. The junction had 12 bases not matched to a gene; V was cut back by 0 bases and J by 2 bases. CDR3 bases: TGCGCCAGCAGCTTGGATCTTAACCGGGACAGGGTTGCCTACGAGCAGTACTTC. Its translation: CASSLDLNRDRVAYEQYF.

This chain links TRBV18 with TRBJ2-1; a possible D gene is TRBD2 (5 bases). The length of the CDR3 is 15 residues. Trimming left V 2 bases short and J 2 bases short, with 10 bases between. Germline-derived CDR1 and CDR2 are KGHSH and LQKENI. The CDR3 DNA follows: TGTGCCAGCTCACCATTAGGAGGAGCCTACAATGAGCAGTTCTTC. This translates into CASSPLGGAYNEQFF. The variable domain in full, with the rest retrieved from reference TRBV18 and TRBJ2-1, is NAGVMQNPRHLVRRRGQEARLRCSPMKGHSHVYWYRQLPEEGLKFMVYLQKENIIDESGMPKERFSAEFPKEGPSILRIQQVVRGDSAAYFCASSPLGGAYNEQFFGPGTRLTVL.

The chain is built from TRBV28 and TRBJ1-1; possible D gene TRBD1, 5 bases. The V end lost 10 bases, the J end lost 8 bases, and 14 bases lay between the germline ends. Per the germline V gene, CDR1 is MDHEN and CDR2 is SYDVKM. The CDR3 runs to 11 residues. The CDR3 DNA reads as TGTGCCACCACATCTAACAGGGAAGCTTTCTTT. Its translation is CATTSNREAFF. The variable domain in full, with the rest retrieved from reference TRBV28 and TRBJ1-1, is DVKVTQSSRYLVKRTGEKVFLECVQDMDHENMFWYRQDPGLGLRLIYFSYDVKMKEKGDIPEGYSVSREKKERFSLILESASTNQTSMYLCATTSNREAFFGQGTRLTVV.

The V call is TRBV7-9, the J call TRBJ2-1; 7 nucleotides align to TRBD2. With V trimmed by 5 bases and J by 0 bases, 7 bases remained unmatched. The CDR3 length is 16 residues. Germline V gene sequence: CDR1 SEHNR, CDR2 FQNEAQ (reference sequence). CDR3 nucleotides: TGTGCCAGCAGCGTACTTAGGACTAGCTCCTACAATGAGCAGTTCTTC. As protein: CASSVLRTSSYNEQFF.

The genes are TRBV2 and TRBJ2-7; maybe TRBD1 (6 bases). This CDR3 comprises 11 residues. Trimming left V 8 bases short and J 6 bases short, with 11 bases between. Germline V CDR1 and CDR2: SNHLY, FYNNEI. Here the CDR3 reads CASSGVVEQYF. The CDR3 DNA reads TGTGCCAGCTCAGGGGTGGTCGAGCAGTACTTC.

This chain joins TRBV15 and TRBJ1-1; no firm D call. V dropped 0 bases and J dropped 4 bases, with 12 bases sitting between them. CDR3 length: 15 amino acids. Germline V gives CDR1 LNHNV, CDR2 YYDKDF (reference sequence). Written as DNA, the CDR3 is TGTGCCACCAGCAGAGATGAGAAGGGAGTCACTGAAGCTTTCTTT. Translating it yields CATSRDEKGVTEAFF.

The rearrangement uses TRBV5-4 and TRBJ1-1, with 7 bases matching TRBD1. J gave up 4 bases and V 7 bases, and 7 bases lay outside the gene matches. The length of the CDR3 is 13 residues. Germline CDR1 and CDR2: SGHNT and YYREEE (reference sequence). CDR3 in amino acids: CASQDRHSTEAFF. The CDR3 nucleotides are TGTGCCAGCCAGGACAGGCACTCCACTGAAGCTTTCTTT.

V is TRBV7-9 and J is TRBJ2-7; TRBD1 agrees at 8 bases. CDR3 length: 14 amino acids. Per the germline V gene, CDR1 is SEHNR and CDR2 is FQNEAQ (reference sequence). The V and J ends lost 1 base and 3 bases, in that order; junction bases with no gene match: 2. CDR3 nucleotide sequence: TGTGCCAGCAGCTTAGAGGACAGGGACTACGAGCAGTACTTC. Encoded protein: CASSLEDRDYEQYF.

This chain joins TRBV7-3 and TRBJ2-3; 8 bases agree with TRBD1. Germline values: CDR1 SGHTA, CDR2 FQGTGA. The CDR3 length is 14 residues. The J segment lost 4 bases and the V segment lost 6 bases, leaving 6 bases of the junction unmatched. CDR3 loop: CASRLSTGADTQYF. Written as DNA, the CDR3 is TGTGCCAGCAGATTATCGACAGGGGCAGATACGCAGTATTTT. The variable domain in full, with the rest retrieved from reference TRBV7-3 and TRBJ2-3, is GAGVSQTPSNKVTEKGKYVELRCDPISGHTALYWYRQSLGQGPEFLIYFQGTGAADDSGLPNDRFFAVRPEGSVSTLKIQRTERGDSAVYLCASRLSTGADTQYFGPGTRLTVL.

V and J are TRBV28 and TRBJ2-3, with unresolved D. This CDR3 contains 12 residues. V lost 6 bases, J lost 2 bases, and 6 bases lay in between. Germline V lookup: CDR1 MDHEN, CDR2 SYDVKM. DNA of the CDR3: TGTGCCAGCAGAGAGGTCACAGATACGCAGTATTTT. Protein sequence: CASREVTDTQYF.

This chain connects TRBV5-1 to TRBJ1-1; a weak D match, TRBD1 (5 bases). The length of the CDR3 is 15 residues. Germline V CDR1 and CDR2: SGHRS, YFSETQ. V lost 0 bases to trimming and J lost 3 bases, with 12 bases between them. This CDR3 reads CASSLGQGSYTEAFF. The CDR3 DNA reads as TGCGCCAGCAGCTTGGGCCAGGGCTCTTACACTGAAGCTTTCTTT.

The chain uses TRBV2 and TRBJ2-3, with TRBD2 matching over 14 bases. Germline V CDR1 and CDR2: SNHLY, FYNNEI. This CDR3 comprises 19 residues. V lost 9 bases, J lost 2 bases, and 16 bases stayed unmatched. The CDR3 bases are TGTGCCAGTAGACTAGCGGGGGGGAATCGCCTTACATACACAGATACGCAGTATTTT. Its translation is CASRLAGGNRLTYTDTQYF.

This chain uses TRBV4-3 with TRBJ1-1; D not resolved. V lost 0 bases and J 11 bases, leaving 13 bases between the germline ends. The CDR3 covers 13 residues. CDR1 LGHNA and CDR2 YSLEER come from the germline V gene. The CDR3 DNA reads TGCGCCAGCAGCCAAGAGGTTCGTAGCGGGGCTTTCTTT. It is translated as CASSQEVRSGAFF.

The V call is TRBV28, the J call TRBJ2-5; perhaps TRBD2 as D (5 bases). The V gene lost 5 bases and the J gene lost 5 bases, with 9 bases spanning the gap. Germline CDR1 is MDHEN and CDR2 is SYDVKM. This CDR3 has 12 residues. The CDR3 nucleotides read TGTGCCAGCAGTAGAGGGTCCGAGACCCAGTACTTC. Encoded protein: CASSRGSETQYF. The full variable domain, completed using reference TRBV28 and TRBJ2-5, is DVKVTQSSRYLVKRTGEKVFLECVQDMDHENMFWYRQDPGLGLRLIYFSYDVKMKEKGDIPEGYSVSREKKERFSLILESASTNQTSMYLCASSRGSETQYFGPGTRLLVL.

V is TRBV2 and J is TRBJ2-7; D call uncertain. V lost 7 bases to trimming and J lost 6 bases, with 19 bases between them. This CDR3 region has 14 residues. Germline values: CDR1 SNHLY, CDR2 FYNNEI. The CDR3 here is CASIGSVLLGEQYF. The CDR3 DNA reads as TGTGCCAGCATAGGAAGCGTTCTTTTGGGCGAGCAGTACTTC. The full variable domain, with the rest looked up from reference TRBV2 and TRBJ2-7, is EPEVTQTPSHQVTQMGQEVILRCVPISNHLYFYWYRQILGQKVEFLVSFYNNEISEKSEIFDDQFSVERPDGSNFTLKIRSTKLEDSAMYFCASIGSVLLGEQYFGPGTRLTVT.